A single sample is the source of the 15 T cell receptor beta chains below, sequenced in a study of post-analysis software for immune sequencing data. For these receptors, no antigen is known. Broader study findings: About five TRBV segments were more frequent in patients than controls; TRBV5-6, TRBV5-1 and TRBV20-1 belonged to this group.

Tagging with unique molecular identifiers was a feature of the TCR beta cDNA libraries. TCRdb independently ran MiXCR on the PCR reads; one entry per CDR3 protein. The sample lists about 570,000 distinct CDR3 sequences; less than 40% were seen once. Material for sequencing was blood. These receptor sequences come from a girl aged 2-17 years with multiple sclerosis.

This clonotype was detected a few times. The chain links TRBV12-3 or TRBV12-4 to TRBJ2-7; possibly TRBD1 for D (6 bases). Between the trimmed V and J ends, which lost 2 bases and 1 base, there was a span of 9 bases. This CDR3 comprises 14 residues. The CDR3 sequence is CASSLLDRSYEQYF. CDR3 in DNA: TGTGCCAGCAGTTTATTGGACAGATCCTACGAGCAGTACTTC.

This chain joins TRBV20-1 and TRBJ2-1; 13 positions match TRBD2. V lost 6 bases and J lost 4; bases outside the gene matches: 6. The V gene's germline CDR1 is DFQATT and CDR2 SNEGSKA (reference sequence). The CDR3 covers 15 residues. The CDR3 DNA reads TGCAGTGCCACCATGGGACTAGCGGGGTACAATGAGCAGTTCTTC. It yields the protein CSATMGLAGYNEQFF.

J is TRBJ1-1 and V is TRBV5-1; D call uncertain. V shed 3 bases and J shed 0 bases, with 12 bases lying between them. The CDR3 has 15 amino acids. Germline assignment: CDR1 SGHRS and CDR2 YFSETQ. The CDR3 DNA sequence: TGCGCCAGCAGCTCGGCAGTTGCGGTGAACACTGAAGCTTTCTTT. This encodes CASSSAVAVNTEAFF.

This chain joins TRBV7-2 and TRBJ1-2; no reliable D call. Germline loops: CDR1 SGHTA, CDR2 FQGNSA. The CDR3 runs to 13 residues. Trimming removed 1 base from V and 4 bases from J, with 7 bases in between. Written as DNA, the CDR3 is TGTGCCAGCAGCTTAGTTAGGAGCTATGGCTACACCTTC. It is translated as CASSLVRSYGYTF.

This chain connects TRBV15 to TRBJ2-3; 9 bases match TRBD1. The length of the CDR3 is 18 residues. Germline V lookup: CDR1 LNHNV, CDR2 YYDKDF (reference sequence). V gave up 0 bases and J gave up 5 bases; unmatched junction bases: 12. The CDR3 is CATSRDRTAQGAGDTQYF. In DNA form, the CDR3 reads TGTGCCACCAGCAGAGATCGAACGGCACAGGGGGCTGGAGATACGCAGTATTTT. Full variable domain (outside the CDR3, taken from reference TRBV15 and TRBJ2-3): DAMVIQNPRYQVTQFGKPVTLSCSQTLNHNVMYWYQQKSSQAPKLLFHYYDKDFNNEADTPDNFQSRRPNTSFCFLDIRSPGLGDTAMYLCATSRDRTAQGAGDTQYFGPGTRLTVL.

This CDR3 is CASSPGVRTEQYF. The CDR3 nucleotides read TGTGCCAGCAGTCCAGGGGTACGAACGGAGCAGTACTTC. The genes are TRBV6-6 and TRBJ2-1; D is perhaps TRBD1 (6 bases). The end of the DNA aligns better with TRBJ2-7, so the J call may be wrong. The CDR3 runs 13 residues. Per the germline V gene, CDR1 is MNHNY and CDR2 is SVGAGI (reference sequence).

The CDR3 loop reads CSAPRVAFF. The CDR3 DNA follows: TGCAGTGCCCCGAGGGTAGCTTTCTTT. The V gene is TRBV20-1, the J gene TRBJ1-1; D is undetermined. V was shortened by 6 bases and J by 10 bases, with 9 bases between the two germline ends. Germline-derived CDR1 and CDR2 are DFQATT and SNEGSKA (reference sequence). The CDR3 runs 9 residues.

J is TRBJ2-6 and V is TRBV6-5; D unresolved. CDR1 is MNHEY, CDR2 SVGAGI, per germline. Trimming stripped 0 bases from V and 0 bases from J, with 6 bases between. The CDR3 covers 16 residues. The CDR3 DNA sequence: TGTGCCAGCAGTTACTCGTTACGCTCTGGGGCCAACGTCCTGACTTTC. It specifies CASSYSLRSGANVLTF.

This clonotype was detected only a few times. This sequence joins TRBV7-3 and TRBJ1-6; D is unresolved. Germline loops: CDR1 SGHTA, CDR2 FQGTGA. V lost 5 bases and J 7 bases, leaving 9 bases between the germline ends. The CDR3 covers 13 residues. The chain's CDR3 is CASSHKTNSPLHF. CDR3 coding DNA: TGTGCCAGCAGCCATAAGACCAATTCACCCCTCCACTTT.

The rearrangement joins TRBV20-1 to TRBJ2-7; D is uncertain. The V and J ends lost 1 base and 1 base respectively, with 8 bases between them. Germline CDR1 reads DFQATT; CDR2 reads SNEGSKA (reference sequence). CDR3 length: 13 residues. The CDR3 loop reads CSARAISSYEQYF. The CDR3 DNA follows: TGCAGTGCTAGAGCGATATCTTCCTACGAGCAGTACTTC.

V gene TRBV27 combines with J gene TRBJ1-2; 7 bases are a match to TRBD1. Per germline, CDR1 MNHEY and CDR2 SMNVEV (reference sequence). The CDR3 contains 14 residues. V lost 4 bases, J lost 6 bases, and 8 bases stayed unmatched. CDR3 sequence (DNA): TGTGCCAGCAGTTGGGGACAGTGGGACCATGGCTACACCTTC. It translates to CASSWGQWDHGYTF.

The chain is built from TRBV3-1 and TRBJ1-1; TRBD1 is a possible D gene (5 bases). Germline CDR1 LGHDT, CDR2 YNNKEL (reference sequence). Trimming cost V 2 bases and J 10 bases, with 8 bases left between them. The CDR3 is 11 residues long. Written as DNA, the CDR3 is TGTGCCAGCAGCCAATCCGGGGGAGCTTTCTTT. Translated: CASSQSGGAFF.

V gene TRBV7-6 combines with J gene TRBJ2-2; 7 bases match TRBD2. The germline gives CDR1 SGHVS, CDR2 FNYEAQ. This CDR3 has 16 amino acids. V shed 2 bases, J shed 0 bases, and the junction held 3 bases outside the gene matches. The CDR3 region is CASSLYGGANTGELFF. The DNA of the CDR3 is TGTGCCAGCAGCTTATATGGGGGGGCGAACACCGGGGAGCTGTTTTTT. The variable domain in full, completed from reference TRBV7-6 and TRBJ2-2, reads GAGVSQSPRYKVTKRGQDVALRCDPISGHVSLYWYRQALGQGPEFLTYFNYEAQQDKSGLPNDRFSAERPEGSISTLTIQRTEQRDSAMYRCASSLYGGANTGELFFGEGSRLTVL.

This clonotype appeared a few times. This rearrangement joins TRBV12-3 or TRBV12-4 to TRBJ1-2; the match to TRBD1 covers 7 bases. Losses at the gene ends were 2 bases for V and 8 bases for J; bases not matched to a gene: 5. The CDR3 runs 13 residues. CDR3 in DNA: TGTGCCAGCAGTTTAACGAGGGGGCGAGGCTACACCTTC. It encodes CASSLTRGRGYTF.

For the CDR3, the DNA is TGTGCCAGCCGACTAGGCGAATCGGAGACCCAGTACTTC. Its protein is CASRLGESETQYF. This rearrangement joins TRBV6-2 or TRBV6-3 to TRBJ2-5, with D possibly matching TRBD2 (6 bases). The CDR3 has 13 amino acids. Germline loops: CDR1 MNHEY, CDR2 SVGEGT. The ends were cut back, 8 bases at V and 5 bases at J, with 15 bases in the middle.